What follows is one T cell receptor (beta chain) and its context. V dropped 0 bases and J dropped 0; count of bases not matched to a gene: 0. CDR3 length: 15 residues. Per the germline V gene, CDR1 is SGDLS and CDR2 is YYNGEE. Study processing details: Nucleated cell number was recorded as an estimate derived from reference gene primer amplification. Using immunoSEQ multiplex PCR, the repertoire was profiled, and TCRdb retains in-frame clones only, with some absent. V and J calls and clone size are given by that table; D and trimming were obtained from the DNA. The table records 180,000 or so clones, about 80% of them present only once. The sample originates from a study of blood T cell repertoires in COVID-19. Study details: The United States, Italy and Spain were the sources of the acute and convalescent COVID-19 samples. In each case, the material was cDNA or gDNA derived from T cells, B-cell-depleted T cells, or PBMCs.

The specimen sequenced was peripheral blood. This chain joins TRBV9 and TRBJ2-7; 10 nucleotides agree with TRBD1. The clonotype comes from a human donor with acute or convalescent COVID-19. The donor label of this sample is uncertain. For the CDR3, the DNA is TGTGCCAGCAGCGTAGGGGACAGGGGCTCCTACGAGCAGTACTTC. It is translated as CASSVGDRGSYEQYF.